These T cell receptor beta chains were read from a single sample in a study of blood T cell repertoires in COVID-19. Clones were read by immunoSEQ multiplex PCR, and TCRdb kept only the in-frame ones, dropping some. Of 90,000 to 120,000 clones listed, around 89% were seen once; the top ten hold 6.8%. The sample consisted of peripheral blood. These receptors were collected from a man aged 50 to 59 with active or convalescent COVID-19. CDR3s include the opening cysteine and the closing phenylalanine or tryptophan. A D gene is named only where the DNA matches it firmly. Size is stated for part of the rows, as once, few or many counts, or as a class when the clone is expanded.

TRBJ2-7 | - | TRBV4-3 | TRBD1 | TGCGCCAGCAGCCAGGACCATACAGGGGGCGGGTACGAGCAGTACTTC | CASSQDHTGGGYEQYF
TRBJ2-1 | - | TRBV5-1 | TRBD2 | TGCGCCAGCAGCGACCTGCTAGCGGGAGGCCGGGACAATGAGCAGTTCTTC | CASSDLLAGGRDNEQFF
TRBJ2-5 | - | TRBV5-1 | - | TGCGCCAGCAGCTTGTTCGCTGGACTCCAAGAGACCCAGTACTTC | CASSLFAGLQETQYF
TRBJ1-5 | - | TRBV6-6 | - | TGTGCCAGCAAAGTACCGCGTGACGGGAATCAGCCCCAGCATTTT | CASKVPRDGNQPQHF
TRBJ1-2 | - | TRBV28 | - | TGTGCCAGGAAGATGCGGGGAGGGGTTGACTATGGCTACACCTTC | CARKMRGGVDYGYTF
TRBJ1-6 | once | TRBV5-1 | - | TGCGCCAGCAGCTTGGATGGGGGCGGGAATTCACCCCTCCACTTT | CASSLDGGGNSPLHF
TRBJ2-7 | - | TRBV27 | - | TGTGCCAGCAGTTCGATTACCTCAGGGAAGAACGAGCAGTACTTC | CASSSITSGKNEQYF
TRBJ1-1 | - | TRBV6-5 | TRBD1 | TGTGCCAGCAGTCGACCGGGACAGGGCCCTGAAGCTTTCTTT | CASSRPGQGPEAFF
TRBJ1-2 | - | TRBV9 | TRBD1 | TGTGCCAGCAGCAAAAGGACAGGGGAGGACTATGGCTACACCTTC | CASSKRTGEDYGYTF
TRBJ2-7 | - | TRBV6-6 | TRBD1 | TGTGCCAGCAGTCCCGGGACAGGATCCCTTGGGCACGAGCAGTACTTC | CASSPGTGSLGHEQYF
TRBJ2-5 | - | TRBV20-1 | TRBD2 | TGCAGTGCTAGTCGCCCCTGGACTAGCGGTAAACCGTACCAAGAGACCCAGTACTTC | CSASRPWTSGKPYQETQYF
TRBJ1-6 | once | TRBV10-3 | - | TGTGCCATCAGGCAGGCGGGTTCACCCCTCCACTTT | CAIRQAGSPLHF
TRBJ2-1 | - | TRBV5-1 | TRBD2 | TGCGCCAGCAGCTTCCAAAGCGGGAGCGTCAATGAGCAGTTCTTC | CASSFQSGSVNEQFF
TRBJ1-1 | few | TRBV30 | TRBD1 | TGTGCCTGGAGTGCCTTTCAACGCACAGGGGTGAACACTGAAGCTTTCTTT | CAWSAFQRTGVNTEAFF
TRBJ1-2 | few | TRBV13 | - | TGTGCCAGCAGCGAACTTTTACAGGGCCCTTATGGCTACACCTTC | CASSELLQGPYGYTF
TRBJ2-7 | once | TRBV7-9 | TRBD1 | TGTGCCAGCAGCGAAGGACAGGGGTCAAGGGACGAGCAGTACTTC | CASSEGQGSRDEQYF
TRBJ1-1 | few | TRBV19 | TRBD1 | TGTGCCAGTAGTTTGGACAGGGATCGCACTGAAGCTTTCTTT | CASSLDRDRTEAFF
TRBJ2-7 | - | TRBV3-1/TRBV3-2 | TRBD2 | TGTGCCAGCAGCCCGGGACTAGCGCTCTACGAGCAGTACTTC | CASSPGLALYEQYF
TRBJ2-7 | - | TRBV11-3 | TRBD1 | TGTGCCAGCAGCTTTCCTCCGGGACAGGGTAATGATTACTTC | CASSFPPGQGNDYF
TRBJ2-1 | - | TRBV5-6 | TRBD2 | TGTGCCAGCAGCTTGCTGACTAGCTCAATAAATGAGCAGTTCTTC | CASSLLTSSINEQFF
TRBJ1-1 | - | TRBV7-9 | TRBD1 | TGTGCCAGCAGCTTTACAGGGGATGAAGCTTTCTTT | CASSFTGDEAFF
TRBJ2-1 | - | TRBV6-5 | - | TGTGCCAGCAGGTGGGCGGGAACCTACAATGAGCAGTTCTTC | CASRWAGTYNEQFF
TRBJ2-1 | once | TRBV28 | TRBD2 | TGTGCCAGCAGGAAGACTAGCGGAACCTACAATGAGCAGTTCTTC | CASRKTSGTYNEQFF
TRBJ2-1 | - | TRBV27 | - | TGTGCCAGCAGTTTGTCAGGGGCGCAAGAAGAGCAGTTCTTC | CASSLSGAQEEQFF
TRBJ1-4 | few | TRBV9 | - | TGTGCCAGCAGCGCACGGCAACGGGGACACGAAAAACTGTTTTTT | CASSARQRGHEKLFF
TRBJ2-2 | - | TRBV12-3/TRBV12-4 | - | TGTGCCAGCAGTTTATCTGGCGGCGGGGAGCTGTTTTTT | CASSLSGGGELFF
TRBJ1-4 | - | TRBV2 | TRBD1 | TGTGCCAGCAACCAACAGGGGGGGAATGAAAAACTGTTTTTT | CASNQQGGNEKLFF
TRBJ2-1 | - | TRBV7-7 | TRBD2 | TGTGCCAGCAGCTTAGGCGGGACTAGCGGGAAATATGAGCAGTTCTTC | CASSLGGTSGKYEQFF
TRBJ2-3 | - | TRBV5-1 | - | TGCGCCAGCAGCTCGCGAGGAGGAGGGGATACGCAGTATTTT | CASSSRGGGDTQYF
TRBJ1-2 | - | TRBV11-2 | TRBD1 | TGTGCCAGCAGCTTGGGACAGGGGGGGTATGGCTACACCTTC | CASSLGQGGYGYTF
TRBJ1-5 | few | TRBV6-5 | TRBD1 | TGTGCCAGCAGTCCGGACAGGGAACAGCCCCAGCATTTT | CASSPDREQPQHF
TRBJ2-7 | many | TRBV5-6 | TRBD2 | TGTGCCAGCAGCGAGCTCTTGACTAGCGGAGTCTACGAGCAGTACTTC | CASSELLTSGVYEQYF
TRBJ2-1 | - | TRBV9 | - | TGTGCCAGCAGCGTAGGAGTGTACAATGAGCAGTTCTTC | CASSVGVYNEQFF
TRBJ2-3 | - | TRBV3-1/TRBV3-2 | TRBD2 | TGTGCCAGCAGTCCACTAGCGGGAGGAATAAATACGCAGTATTTT | CASSPLAGGINTQYF
TRBJ1-1 | - | TRBV28 | TRBD1 | TGTGCCAGCAGTTTACTGACAGGGGGGAGCACTGAAGCTTTCTTT | CASSLLTGGSTEAFF
TRBJ2-7 | - | TRBV10-1 | TRBD2 | TGCGCCAGCAGTGACGGGACTAGCGGGAGGTATACGTACTTC | CASSDGTSGRYTYF
TRBJ2-5 | - | TRBV5-1 | - | TGCGCCAGCAGCTTGGTGGGTGGGCGAGCCCAAGAGACCCAGTACTTC | CASSLVGGRAQETQYF
TRBJ1-3 | - | TRBV7-5 | - | TGTGCCAGAAGCTTAAAGATACCGGGACAGTTTGGAAACACCATATATTTT | CARSLKIPGQFGNTIYF
TRBJ2-7 | - | TRBV9 | - | TGTGCCAGCAGCGTAGGCGCCGAAGTAACCTACGAGCAGTACTTC | CASSVGAEVTYEQYF
TRBJ1-6 | few | TRBV7-8 | - | TGTGCCAGCAGCTTAGACAGGACCAATTCACCCCTCCACTTT | CASSLDRTNSPLHF
TRBJ1-1 | - | TRBV12-3/TRBV12-4 | - | TGTGCCAGCACCGGACAGATGAACACTGAAGCTTTCTTT | CASTGQMNTEAFF
TRBJ2-7 | - | TRBV28 | - | TGTGCCAGCAGCAGAACCTACGAGCAGTACTTC | CASSRTYEQYF
TRBJ1-2 | - | TRBV20-1 | - | TGCAGTGCGGGGCAGCCTGATGGCTACACCTTC | CSAGQPDGYTF
TRBJ2-7 | - | TRBV3-1/TRBV3-2 | TRBD1 | TGTGCCAGCAGCCCCGGGACAGGGGGATACTACGAGCAGTACTTC | CASSPGTGGYYEQYF
TRBJ1-1 | - | TRBV10-1 | - | TGCGCCAGCAGTGGGGGTCGGGTGGGAGACACTGAAGCTTTCTTT | CASSGGRVGDTEAFF
TRBJ2-1 | - | TRBV10-1 | TRBD2 | TGCGCCAGCAGGCCAGCGGGAGAGTACAATGAGCAGTTCTTC | CASRPAGEYNEQFF
TRBJ2-6 | - | TRBV19 | TRBD1 | TGTGCCACTCTCAGGTCTCCGGGACAGGGGCACTCTGGGGCCAACGTCCTGACTTTC | CATLRSPGQGHSGANVLTF
TRBJ1-4 | - | TRBV18 | TRBD1 | TGTGCCAGCTCGACCGGGACAGAGCATGAAAAACTGTTTTTT | CASSTGTEHEKLFF
TRBJ2-7 | - | TRBV14 | - | TGTGCCAGCAGCCAAGTCAGGGGACCCTACGAGCAGTACTTC | CASSQVRGPYEQYF
TRBJ2-1 | - | TRBV28 | - | TGTGCCAGCAGCCGCAGGAATGAGCAGTTCTTC | CASSRRNEQFF
TRBJ2-3 | - | TRBV28 | TRBD1 | TGTGCCAGCAGTTTAAGGGACAGGGATTTTCCCTATACGCAGTATTTT | CASSLRDRDFPYTQYF
TRBJ2-7 | - | TRBV6-4 | - | TGTGCCAGCAGTGAGGTAGAGACCTACGAGCAGTACTTC | CASSEVETYEQYF
TRBJ2-3 | - | TRBV28 | - | TGTGCCAGCAGTTTTCCCCCCGGGGGCACAGATACGCAGTATTTT | CASSFPPGGTDTQYF